This T cell receptor beta chain derives from a study of preoperative IRX-2 immunotherapy in early breast cancer. Assay: immunoSEQ multiplex PCR; the TCRdb copy retains only in-frame clones and omits some. The sample includes tens of thousands of clones, about four fifths seen only once; the top ten take around 2.3%. As to treatment: preoperative locoregional IRX-2 cytokine immunotherapy. Samples came from a phase Ib trial of preoperative locoregional IRX-2 cytokine immunotherapy. V trimming: 5 bases; J trimming: 6 bases; junction bases outside the gene matches: 9. The CDR3 runs to 14 residues. Per the germline V gene, CDR1 is SGHNT and CDR2 is YENEEA.

Sequenced material: lymph node tissue, taken before IRX-2 immunotherapy. The clonotype was recovered from a human donor with breast cancer. V gene TRBV11-3 combines with J gene TRBJ1-2; 7 nucleotides agree with TRBD1. CDR3 amino acids: CASSPRGTVNGYTF. The DNA for the CDR3 is TGTGCCAGCAGCCCAAGGGGGACAGTCAATGGCTACACCTTC.